Listed below are T cell receptor beta chains from one sample, sequenced in a study of STAT5B mutations in CD4+ large granular lymphocyte leukemia. The protocol was immunoSEQ multiplex PCR, while the TCRdb copy is restricted to in-frame clones and leaves out a portion. Here the sample spans 35,000 or so clones, less than 80% being singletons. The specimen sequenced was CD4+ T cells from blood buffy coats. Source of these receptors: a human donor in good health. Both conserved end residues are part of each CDR3. Each record gives: D gene, J gene, clone size, V gene, CDR3 DNA, CDR3 protein. A D gene is named only where the DNA matches it firmly. The size entry is marked missing in some rows and otherwise reads once, few, many or a size class.

>-|TRBJ2-5|-|TRBV7-7
TGTGCTAGCAGCGTAGGACTAAGTGGGACCCAGTACTTC
CASSVGLSGTQYF
>TRBD1|TRBJ1-2|once|TRBV12-5
TGTGCTAGTGGTTTCCGGACAGGGGGCATGGACTATGGCTACACCTTC
CASGFRTGGMDYGYTF
>-|TRBJ1-2|-|TRBV28
TGTGCCAGCACCTCTAATGGAAAAGCTAACTATGGCTACACCTTC
CASTSNGKANYGYTF
>TRBD2|TRBJ2-7|few|TRBV10-1
TGCGCCAGCAGTCCCCGTTTCAGCGGGGCCTACGAGCAGTACTTC
CASSPRFSGAYEQYF
>TRBD1|TRBJ1-5|-|TRBV6-5
TGTGCCAGCAGTAGTACAGGGGCTAGCAATCAGCCCCAGCATTTT
CASSSTGASNQPQHF
>TRBD1|TRBJ1-2|-|TRBV20-1
TGCAGTGCCGACAGGGTCTATGGCTACACCTTC
CSADRVYGYTF
>-|TRBJ1-4|-|TRBV7-2
TGTGCCAGCAGCGAAGACAGCGTTCAGTGGGGAAAACTGTTTTTT
CASSEDSVQWGKLFF
>-|TRBJ2-7|few|TRBV27
TGTGCCAGCAGTCAGGGTGCGCCCTACGAGCAGTACTTC
CASSQGAPYEQYF
>-|TRBJ1-4|-|TRBV19
TGTGCCAGTAGTATGGGTCTACGTAATGAAAAACTGTTTTTT
CASSMGLRNEKLFF
>TRBD1|TRBJ1-1|-|TRBV6-6
TGTGCCAGCAGTGGGGGGAACAGGGGCAACACTGAAGCTTTCTTT
CASSGGNRGNTEAFF
>-|TRBJ2-7|-|TRBV7-2
TGTGCCAGCAGCTCAGGAATGGGTGAGCAGTACTTC
CASSSGMGEQYF
>-|TRBJ1-6|few|TRBV7-9
TGTGCCAGCAGCTTAGCGCTGAATTCACCCCTCCACTTT
CASSLALNSPLHF
>-|TRBJ1-2|-|TRBV5-4
TGTGCCAGCAGCTTTAGTTTCTATGGCTACACCTTC
CASSFSFYGYTF
>TRBD2|TRBJ2-3|-|TRBV19
TGTGCCAGTAGATGGTCGGGGGGGAGCCCAGATACGCAGTATTTT
CASRWSGGSPDTQYF
>TRBD1|TRBJ2-7|-|TRBV7-2
TGTGCCAGCACCCCGCTACAGGGGGCGGCCTACGAGCAGTACTTC
CASTPLQGAAYEQYF
>-|TRBJ1-1|few|TRBV2
TGTGCCAGCAGTGAATTAGGGACGGACACTGAAGCTTTCTTT
CASSELGTDTEAFF
>-|TRBJ2-3|once|TRBV7-5
TGTGCCAGAGACCCTTCAGGGGAGGGCCGCGGACCCCCAGTCACGCAGTATTTT
CARDPSGEGRGPPVTQYF
>-|TRBJ2-7|-|TRBV5-1
TGCGCCAGCAGCTTGGAGGGAACCGAGCAGTACTTC
CASSLEGTEQYF
>-|TRBJ1-5|few|TRBV2
TGTGCCAGCAGTGGTGGGTTTAGCAATCAGCCCCAGCATTTT
CASSGGFSNQPQHF
>-|TRBJ1-2|-|TRBV7-8
TGTGCCAGCAGCTTAGATAGGCTGGGGGGCTACACCTTC
CASSLDRLGGYTF
>TRBD1|TRBJ1-2|-|TRBV11-2
TGTGCCAGCAGCCCGGACAGGGAAGCTAACTATGGCTACACCTTC
CASSPDREANYGYTF
>-|TRBJ1-6|once|TRBV4-2
TGTGCCAGCAGCCAAGTGTCGGGGGGTTCACCCCTCCACTTT
CASSQVSGGSPLHF
>TRBD1|TRBJ1-6|few|TRBV15
TGTGCCACCAGCAGAGGACAGGGGGCGGGAAATTCACCCCTCCACTTT
CATSRGQGAGNSPLHF
>TRBD1|TRBJ1-2|-|TRBV5-1
TGCGCCAGCAGCCTAGGACAGGGGGCTAGTGGCTACACCTTC
CASSLGQGASGYTF
>-|TRBJ1-6|-|TRBV5-1
TGCGCCAGCAGCTTGGATGGCAGGGAGGATTCACCCCTCCACTTT
CASSLDGREDSPLHF
>-|TRBJ2-5|few|TRBV18
TGTGCCAGCTCACGAACTACCGAAGGAGAGACCCAGTACTTC
CASSRTTEGETQYF
>-|TRBJ2-2|-|TRBV6-5
TGTGCCAGCAGTTTCAAGTTTTCTCTGAACACCGGGGAGCTGTTTTTT
CASSFKFSLNTGELFF
>-|TRBJ1-1|few|TRBV5-1
TGCGCCAGCAGCTTACAGGGAACGAACACTGAAGCTTTCTTT
CASSLQGTNTEAFF
>-|TRBJ1-2|once|TRBV18
TGTGCCAGCTCACCCTTGGGGGGGGAAGGCTACACCTTC
CASSPLGGEGYTF
>TRBD1|TRBJ1-2|-|TRBV5-4
TGTGCCAGCAGCCCCGACAGGGTAAGAGGAAATGGCTACACCTTC
CASSPDRVRGNGYTF
>-|TRBJ1-1|few|TRBV6-5
TGTGCCAGCAGGGTACATCCGAACACTGAAGCTTTCTTT
CASRVHPNTEAFF
>TRBD2|TRBJ2-1|-|TRBV6-5
TGTGCCAGCAGTTACGCGGGACTAGCGGGGATCAATGAGCAGTTCTTC
CASSYAGLAGINEQFF
>-|TRBJ2-1|-|TRBV5-1
TGCGCCAGCAGCTTGGGCCCTGACAATGAGCAGTTCTTC
CASSLGPDNEQFF